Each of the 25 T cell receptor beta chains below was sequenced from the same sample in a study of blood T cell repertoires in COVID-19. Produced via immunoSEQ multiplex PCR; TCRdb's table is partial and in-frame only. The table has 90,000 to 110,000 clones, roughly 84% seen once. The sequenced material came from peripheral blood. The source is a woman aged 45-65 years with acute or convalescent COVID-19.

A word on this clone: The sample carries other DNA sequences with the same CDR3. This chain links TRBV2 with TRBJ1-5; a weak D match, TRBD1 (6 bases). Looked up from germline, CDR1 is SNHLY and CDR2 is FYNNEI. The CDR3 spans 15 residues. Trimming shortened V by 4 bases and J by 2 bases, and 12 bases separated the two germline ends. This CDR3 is CASSAETGRNQPQHF. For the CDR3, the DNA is TGTGCCAGCAGTGCGGAGACAGGCCGCAATCAGCCCCAGCATTTT.

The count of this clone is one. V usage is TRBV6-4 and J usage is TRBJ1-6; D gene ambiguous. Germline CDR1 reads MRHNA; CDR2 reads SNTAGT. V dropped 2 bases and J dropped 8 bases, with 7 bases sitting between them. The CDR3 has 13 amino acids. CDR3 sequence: CASSDEADSPLHF. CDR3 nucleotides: TGTGCCAGCAGTGACGAAGCGGATTCACCCCTCCACTTT.

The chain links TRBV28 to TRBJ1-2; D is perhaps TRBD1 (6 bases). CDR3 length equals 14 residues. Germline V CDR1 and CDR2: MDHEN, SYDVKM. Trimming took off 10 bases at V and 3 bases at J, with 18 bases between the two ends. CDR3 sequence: CANGPGHQYYGYTF. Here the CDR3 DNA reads TGTGCCAACGGACCGGGACACCAGTACTATGGCTACACCTTC.

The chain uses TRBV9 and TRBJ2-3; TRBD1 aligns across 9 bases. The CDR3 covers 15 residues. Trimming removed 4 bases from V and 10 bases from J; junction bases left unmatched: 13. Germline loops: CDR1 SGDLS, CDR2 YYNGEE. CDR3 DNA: TGTGCCAGCAGCCCCGGACAGGGGAGAGTAGTTGCGCAGTATTTT. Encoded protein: CASSPGQGRVVAQYF.

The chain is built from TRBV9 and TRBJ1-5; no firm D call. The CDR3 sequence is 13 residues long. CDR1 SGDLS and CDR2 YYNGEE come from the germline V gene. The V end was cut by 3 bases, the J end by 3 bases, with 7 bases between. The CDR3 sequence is CASSGNSNQPQHF. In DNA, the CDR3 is TGTGCCAGCAGCGGTAATTCCAATCAGCCCCAGCATTTT. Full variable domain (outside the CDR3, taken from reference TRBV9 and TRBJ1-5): DSGVTQTPKHLITATGQRVTLRCSPRSGDLSVYWYQQSLDQGLQFLIQYYNGEERAKGNILERFSAQQFPDLHSELNLSSLELGDSALYFCASSGNSNQPQHFGDGTRLSIL.

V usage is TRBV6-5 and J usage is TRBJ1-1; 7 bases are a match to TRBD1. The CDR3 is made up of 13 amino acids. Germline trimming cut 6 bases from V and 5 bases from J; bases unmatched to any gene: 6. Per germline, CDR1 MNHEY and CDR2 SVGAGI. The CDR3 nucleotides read TGTGCCAGCAGCGTTGGACAGGAGACTGAAGCTTTCTTT. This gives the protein CASSVGQETEAFF.

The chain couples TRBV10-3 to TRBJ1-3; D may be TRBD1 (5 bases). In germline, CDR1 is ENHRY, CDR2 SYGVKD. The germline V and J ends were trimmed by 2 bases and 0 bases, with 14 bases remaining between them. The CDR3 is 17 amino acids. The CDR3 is CAISELGRVDSGNTIYF. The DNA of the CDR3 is TGTGCCATCAGTGAGCTGGGCAGGGTGGACTCTGGAAACACCATATATTTT.

CDR3 nucleotide sequence: TGCAGCGGCTACCGACAGGGAGTAGCTTTCTTT. It encodes CSGYRQGVAFF. V gene TRBV29-1 combines with J gene TRBJ1-1; TRBD1 matches at 7 bases. The CDR3 is made up of 11 amino acids. Trimming removed 7 bases from V and 10 bases from J; junction bases left unmatched: 9. CDR1 and CDR2 from the germline V gene are SQVTM and ANQGSEA.

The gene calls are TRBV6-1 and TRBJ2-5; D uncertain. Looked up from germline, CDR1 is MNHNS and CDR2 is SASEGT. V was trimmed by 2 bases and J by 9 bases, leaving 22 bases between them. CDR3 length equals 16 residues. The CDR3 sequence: CASSERPRPSVEAQYF. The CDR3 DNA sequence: TGTGCCAGCAGTGAAAGGCCCCGGCCCAGTGTTGAGGCCCAGTACTTC.

For the CDR3, the DNA is TGTGCCAGCAGTGAGGCTGGCAGCTCCTATAATTCACCCCTCCACTTT. It yields the protein CASSEAGSSYNSPLHF. The chain links TRBV2 to TRBJ1-6; no firm D call. CDR3 length equals 16 residues. Trimming pared 3 bases from V and 0 bases from J, leaving 9 bases between. Germline CDR1 and CDR2: SNHLY and FYNNEI.

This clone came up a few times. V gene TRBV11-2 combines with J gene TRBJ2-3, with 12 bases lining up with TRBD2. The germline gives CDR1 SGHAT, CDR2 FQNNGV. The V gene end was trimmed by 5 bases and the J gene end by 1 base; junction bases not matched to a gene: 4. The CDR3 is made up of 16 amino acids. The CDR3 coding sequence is TGTGCCAGCAGCCCCCGGACTAGCGGGGGCACAGATACGCAGTATTTT. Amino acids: CASSPRTSGGTDTQYF.

CDR3 sequence: CAWSVRGGYTF. The CDR3 coding sequence is TGTGCCTGGAGTGTAAGGGGTGGCTACACCTTC. The chain uses TRBV30 and TRBJ1-2; a weak D match, TRBD1 (5 bases). Germline loops: CDR1 GTSNPN, CDR2 SVGIG (reference sequence). V lost 0 bases, J lost 7 bases, and 6 bases lay in between. CDR3 length: 11 residues.

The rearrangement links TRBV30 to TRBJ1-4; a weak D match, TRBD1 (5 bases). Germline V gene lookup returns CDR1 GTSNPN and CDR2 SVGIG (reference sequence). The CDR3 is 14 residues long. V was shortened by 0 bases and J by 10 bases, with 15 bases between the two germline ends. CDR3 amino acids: CAWSVQGGGAKLFF. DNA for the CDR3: TGTGCCTGGAGTGTACAAGGTGGTGGGGCAAAACTGTTTTTT.

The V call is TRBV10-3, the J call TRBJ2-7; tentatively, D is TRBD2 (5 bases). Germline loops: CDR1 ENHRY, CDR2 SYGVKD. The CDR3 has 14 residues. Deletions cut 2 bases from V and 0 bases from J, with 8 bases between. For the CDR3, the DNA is TGTGCCATCAGTGAGATGGGGAGCTCCTACGAGCAGTACTTC. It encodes CAISEMGSSYEQYF.

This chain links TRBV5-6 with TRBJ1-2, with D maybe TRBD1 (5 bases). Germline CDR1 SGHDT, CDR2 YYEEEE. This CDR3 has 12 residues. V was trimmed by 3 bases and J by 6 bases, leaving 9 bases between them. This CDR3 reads CASSSGPDGYTF. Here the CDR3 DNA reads TGTGCCAGCAGCTCAGGGCCGGATGGCTACACCTTC. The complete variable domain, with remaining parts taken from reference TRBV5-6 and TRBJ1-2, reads DAGVTQSPTHLIKTRGQQVTLRCSPKSGHDTVSWYQQALGQGPQFIFQYYEEEERQRGNFPDRFSGHQFPNYSSELNVNALLLGDSALYLCASSSGPDGYTFGSGTRLTVV.

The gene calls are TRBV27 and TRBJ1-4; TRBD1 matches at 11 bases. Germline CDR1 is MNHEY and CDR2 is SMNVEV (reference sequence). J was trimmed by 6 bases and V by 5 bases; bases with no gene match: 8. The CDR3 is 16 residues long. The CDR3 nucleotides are TGTGCCAGCAGTAACATAGCGGGACAGGGGGATGAAAAACTGTTTTTT. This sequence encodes CASSNIAGQGDEKLFF.

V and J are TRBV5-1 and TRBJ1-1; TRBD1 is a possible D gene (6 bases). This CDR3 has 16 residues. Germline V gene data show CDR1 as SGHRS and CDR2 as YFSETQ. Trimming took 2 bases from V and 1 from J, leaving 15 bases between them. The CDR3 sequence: CASSFTGQGRNTEAFF. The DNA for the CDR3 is TGCGCCAGCAGCTTTACCGGCCAGGGGAGGAACACTGAAGCTTTCTTT.

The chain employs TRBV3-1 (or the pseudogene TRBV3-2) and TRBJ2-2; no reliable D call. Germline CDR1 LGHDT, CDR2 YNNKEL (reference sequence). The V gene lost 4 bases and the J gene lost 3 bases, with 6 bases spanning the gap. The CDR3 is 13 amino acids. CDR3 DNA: TGTGCCAGCAGCCTTCATTACACCGGGGAGCTGTTTTTT. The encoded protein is CASSLHYTGELFF.

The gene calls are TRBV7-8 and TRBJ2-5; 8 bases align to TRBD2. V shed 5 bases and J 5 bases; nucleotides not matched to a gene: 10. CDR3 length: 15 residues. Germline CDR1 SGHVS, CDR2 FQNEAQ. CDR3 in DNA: TGTGCCAGCAGCCCATCATTAGCGGGGCGGGAGACCCAGTACTTC. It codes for CASSPSLAGRETQYF.

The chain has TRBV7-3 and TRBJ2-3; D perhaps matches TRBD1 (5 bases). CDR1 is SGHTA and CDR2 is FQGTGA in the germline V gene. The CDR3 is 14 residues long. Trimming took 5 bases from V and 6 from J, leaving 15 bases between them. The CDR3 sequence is CASSPGIPGDTQYF. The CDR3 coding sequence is TGTGCCAGCAGCCCAGGGATCCCAGGTGATACGCAGTATTTT.

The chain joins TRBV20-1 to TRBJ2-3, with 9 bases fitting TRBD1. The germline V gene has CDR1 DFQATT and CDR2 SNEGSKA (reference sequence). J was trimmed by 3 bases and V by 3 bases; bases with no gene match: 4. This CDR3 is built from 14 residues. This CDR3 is CSASVGQGTDTQYF. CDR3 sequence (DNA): TGCAGTGCTAGTGTAGGACAGGGGACAGATACGCAGTATTTT.

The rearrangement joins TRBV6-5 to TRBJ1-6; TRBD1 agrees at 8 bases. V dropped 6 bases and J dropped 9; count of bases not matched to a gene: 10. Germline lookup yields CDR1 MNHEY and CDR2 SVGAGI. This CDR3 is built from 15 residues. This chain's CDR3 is CASRTGAQRSSPLHF. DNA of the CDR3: TGTGCCAGCAGGACAGGGGCCCAGAGGAGTTCACCCCTCCACTTT.

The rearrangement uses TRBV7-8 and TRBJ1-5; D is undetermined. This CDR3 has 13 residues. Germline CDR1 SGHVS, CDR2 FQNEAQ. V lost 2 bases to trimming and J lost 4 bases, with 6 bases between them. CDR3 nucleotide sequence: TGTGCCAGCAGCTTAATCGTGAATCAGCCCCAGCATTTT. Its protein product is CASSLIVNQPQHF.

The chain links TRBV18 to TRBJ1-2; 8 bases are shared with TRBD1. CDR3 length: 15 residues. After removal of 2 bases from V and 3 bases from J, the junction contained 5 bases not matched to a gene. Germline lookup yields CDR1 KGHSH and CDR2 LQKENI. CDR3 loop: CASSPSLTGDYGYTF. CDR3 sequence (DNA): TGTGCCAGCTCACCAAGTCTGACAGGGGACTATGGCTACACCTTC.

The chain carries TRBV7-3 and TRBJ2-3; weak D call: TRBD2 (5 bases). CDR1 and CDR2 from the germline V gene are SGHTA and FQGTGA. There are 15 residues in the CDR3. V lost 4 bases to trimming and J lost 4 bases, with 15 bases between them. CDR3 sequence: CASSSGRGNADTQYF. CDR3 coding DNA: TGTGCCAGCAGCTCAGGTCGGGGAAATGCAGATACGCAGTATTTT.